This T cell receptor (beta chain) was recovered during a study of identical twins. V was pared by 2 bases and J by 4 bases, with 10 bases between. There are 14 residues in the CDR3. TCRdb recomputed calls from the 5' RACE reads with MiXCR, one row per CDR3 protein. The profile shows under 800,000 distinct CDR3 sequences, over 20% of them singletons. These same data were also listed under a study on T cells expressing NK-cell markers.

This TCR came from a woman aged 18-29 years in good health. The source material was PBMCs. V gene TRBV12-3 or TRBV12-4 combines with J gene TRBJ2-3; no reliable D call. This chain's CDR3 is CASSLPTVADTQYF. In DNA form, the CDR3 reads TGTGCCAGCAGTTTACCTACCGTGGCAGATACGCAGTATTTT.